The 32 T cell receptor beta chains below come from one sample, sequenced in a study of blood T cell repertoires in COVID-19. The table came from immunoSEQ multiplex PCR; TCRdb's copy has only in-frame clones and leaves some out. This sample has about 300,000 clones; roughly 85% occur once, and the top ten carry approximately 6%. Sequencing was carried out using PBMCs or T cells enriched from blood (not recorded which). These receptors all stem from a woman aged 25-40 years who had recovered from COVID-19.

V is TRBV13 and J is TRBJ2-5; 7 bases align to TRBD2. After removal of 3 bases from V and 5 bases from J, the junction contained 3 bases not matched to a gene. Germline V gene lookup returns CDR1 PRHDT and CDR2 FYEKMQ (reference sequence). The CDR3 spans 13 residues. The CDR3 loop reads CASSFGLGETQYF. CDR3 DNA sequence: TGTGCCAGCAGCTTCGGACTAGGGGAGACCCAGTACTTC.

V and J are TRBV10-3 and TRBJ2-7; TRBD1 matches 7 bases. V shed 6 bases, J shed 2 bases, and the junction held 4 bases outside the gene matches. CDR1 is ENHRY, CDR2 SYGVKD, per germline. CDR3 length: 13 amino acids. CDR3 sequence: CAISPGTAYEQYF. The CDR3 nucleotides are TGTGCCATCAGCCCCGGGACAGCCTACGAGCAGTACTTC.

To note about this clone: The identical CDR3 is also encoded by other nucleotide sequences in the sample. The V gene is TRBV4-3, the J gene TRBJ1-1; D is unresolved. The germline CDR1 and CDR2 sequences are LGHNA and YSLEER. V was pared by 0 bases and J by 0 bases, with 5 bases between. The CDR3 is 14 residues long. DNA of the CDR3: TGCGCCAGCAGCCAAGATAGAGTGAACACTGAAGCTTTCTTT. This translates into CASSQDRVNTEAFF.

The chain joins TRBV9 to TRBJ1-1; D might be TRBD1 (5 bases). The CDR3 has 12 residues. V lost 4 bases, J lost 7 bases, and 11 bases lay in between. From germline, CDR1 is SGDLS and CDR2 YYNGEE. The CDR3 nucleotides are TGTGCCAGCAGCCCCGGACACCTTGAAGCTTTCTTT. Encoded protein: CASSPGHLEAFF.

The J gene is TRBJ1-2, the V gene TRBV9, with TRBD1 as a possible D gene (6 bases). Germline CDR1 is SGDLS and CDR2 is YYNGEE. This CDR3 is 15 amino acids long. The germline V and J ends were trimmed by 4 bases and 0 bases, with 13 bases remaining between them. In nucleotides, the CDR3 is TGTGCCAGCAGCCCTTCCGGGACAACTAACTATGGCTACACCTTC. Protein product: CASSPSGTTNYGYTF. Complete variable domain (other parts from reference TRBV9 and TRBJ1-2): DSGVTQTPKHLITATGQRVTLRCSPRSGDLSVYWYQQSLDQGLQFLIQYYNGEERAKGNILERFSAQQFPDLHSELNLSSLELGDSALYFCASSPSGTTNYGYTFGSGTRLTVV.

The J gene is TRBJ1-5, the V gene TRBV10-1; 7 bases line up with TRBD1. This CDR3 has 13 residues. J gave up 3 bases and V 5 bases, and 1 base lay outside the gene matches. Germline loops: CDR1 WNHNN, CDR2 SYGVQD (reference sequence). The CDR3 here is CASSRGHNQPQHF. The CDR3, as DNA: TGCGCCAGCAGTAGGGGGCACAATCAGCCCCAGCATTTT.

This chain joins TRBV7-3 and TRBJ2-7, with TRBD2 matching 9 bases. The CDR3 extends over 15 amino acids. With V trimmed by 4 bases and J by 4 bases, 8 bases remained unmatched. CDR1 and CDR2 (germline): SGHTA, FQGTGA. As DNA, the CDR3 is TGTGCCAGCAGCTCAGCGGGGGGAAGCGGGTACGAGCAGTACTTC. This encodes CASSSAGGSGYEQYF.

J is TRBJ1-2 and V is TRBV7-9; D gene uncertain. V was trimmed by 3 bases and J by 3 bases, leaving 8 bases between them. Germline-derived CDR1 and CDR2 are SEHNR and FQNEAQ (reference sequence). This CDR3 has 13 amino acids. The CDR3, as DNA: TGTGCCAGCAGCTTCGCACTTGACTATGGCTACACCTTC. This translates into CASSFALDYGYTF.

This clone was seen a single time. CDR3 sequence reads: CASSVEGGTTGTAFF. The CDR3 DNA follows: TGTGCCAGCAGCGTAGAGGGGGGGACTACTGGCACAGCTTTCTTT. The gene calls are TRBV9 and TRBJ1-1; tentatively, D is TRBD1 (6 bases). Between the trimmed V and J ends, which lost 0 bases and 10 bases, there was a span of 19 bases. The germline V gene encodes CDR1 SGDLS and CDR2 YYNGEE. The CDR3 contains 15 residues.

The rearrangement joins TRBV9 to TRBJ1-2; a possible D gene is TRBD1 (6 bases). The V gene lost 3 bases and the J gene lost 4 bases, with 16 bases spanning the gap. The CDR3 sequence is 15 residues long. Germline V gene lookup returns CDR1 SGDLS and CDR2 YYNGEE. The CDR3, as DNA: TGTGCCAGCAGCGCAAAGAAGGACAGCCCCTATGGCTACACCTTC. This translates into CASSAKKDSPYGYTF.

The V gene is TRBV10-3, the J gene TRBJ2-7, with D perhaps TRBD2 (6 bases). The CDR3 has 15 residues. Trimming left V 6 bases short and J 3 bases short, with 18 bases between. Germline CDR1 ENHRY, CDR2 SYGVKD. The DNA for the CDR3 is TGTGCCATCAGCCCGGGGGACCTTCCAAGCTACGAGCAGTACTTC. It specifies CAISPGDLPSYEQYF.

V gene TRBV5-1 combines with J gene TRBJ2-1, with 7 bases matching TRBD2. The CDR3 has 14 residues. Germline-derived CDR1 and CDR2 are SGHRS and YFSETQ. V trimming: 4 bases; J trimming: 0 bases; junction bases outside the gene matches: 1. In DNA, the CDR3 is TGCGCCAGCAGCGCGGGGGACTCCTACAATGAGCAGTTCTTC. Translating gives CASSAGDSYNEQFF. Looking up the rest from reference TRBV5-1 and TRBJ2-1 gives the full variable domain: KAGVTQTPRYLIKTRGQQVTLSCSPISGHRSVSWYQQTPGQGLQFLFEYFSETQRNKGNFPGRFSGRQFSNSRSEMNVSTLELGDSALYLCASSAGDSYNEQFFGPGTRLTVL.

The genes are TRBV7-9 and TRBJ2-3; 12 nucleotides line up with TRBD2. Per germline, CDR1 SEHNR and CDR2 FQNEAQ (reference sequence). This CDR3 contains 17 residues. V dropped 5 bases and J dropped 4; count of bases not matched to a gene: 10. The CDR3 region is CASSKARTSGVADTQYF. The DNA for the CDR3 is TGTGCCAGCAGCAAAGCAAGGACTAGCGGGGTCGCAGATACGCAGTATTTT.

V and J are TRBV30 and TRBJ1-3; unclear D gene. The CDR3 has 15 residues. V was trimmed by 5 bases and J by 0 bases, leaving 14 bases between them. CDR1 is GTSNPN and CDR2 is SVGIG in the germline V gene (reference sequence). The CDR3 is CAWSPQSLSGNTIYF. The CDR3, as DNA: TGTGCCTGGTCCCCGCAGTCCCTCTCTGGAAACACCATATATTTT.

The V gene is TRBV12-3 or TRBV12-4, the J gene TRBJ2-2; D gene ambiguous. The ends were cut back, 5 bases at V and 7 bases at J, with 8 bases in the middle. The CDR3 covers 12 residues. CDR3 sequence (DNA): TGTGCCAGCAGTCCCCCCCACGGGGAGCTGTTTTTT. Encoded protein: CASSPPHGELFF.

The chain joins TRBV25-1 to TRBJ1-1; TRBD1 matches 8 bases. The CDR3 contains 16 residues. Looked up from germline, CDR1 is MGHDK and CDR2 is SYGVNS. V dropped 4 bases and J dropped 3; count of bases not matched to a gene: 10. The CDR3 here is CASSASRGPLYTEAFF. In DNA form, the CDR3 reads TGTGCCAGCAGTGCATCCAGGGGGCCGCTGTACACTGAAGCTTTCTTT. The entire variable domain, with the rest obtained from reference TRBV25-1 and TRBJ1-1, is as follows: EADIYQTPRYLVIGTGKKITLECSQTMGHDKMYWYQQDPGMELHLIHYSYGVNSTEKGDLSSESTVSRIRTEHFPLTLESARPSHTSQYLCASSASRGPLYTEAFFGQGTRLTVV.

The rearrangement uses TRBV9 and TRBJ2-1; 9 bases are shared with TRBD1. The germline V gene has CDR1 SGDLS and CDR2 YYNGEE. Trimming removed 3 bases from V and 2 bases from J; junction bases left unmatched: 6. CDR3 length: 16 amino acids. For the CDR3, the DNA is TGTGCCAGCAGCGCAAACAGGGGGCCGACCTACAATGAGCAGTTCTTC. This gives the protein CASSANRGPTYNEQFF.

CDR3 region: CATEGHLHF. CDR3 in DNA: TGTGCCACCGAGGGACACCTCCACTTT. The chain recombines TRBV6-5 with TRBJ1-6; D might be TRBD1 (6 bases). CDR3 length equals 9 residues. V lost 10 bases and J 15 bases, leaving 10 bases between the germline ends. Germline loops: CDR1 MNHEY, CDR2 SVGAGI.

A few counts support this clone. The genes are TRBV18 and TRBJ1-4; D unclear. Trimming shortened V by 6 bases and J by 4 bases, and 9 bases separated the two germline ends. The CDR3 sequence is 13 residues long. Germline-derived CDR1 and CDR2 are KGHSH and LQKENI. CDR3 nucleotide sequence: TGTGCCAGCTCGCCCGGGATTAATGAAAAACTGTTTTTT. This encodes CASSPGINEKLFF.

The gene calls are TRBV4-3 and TRBJ1-6; D is ambiguous. V shed 0 bases and J shed 12 bases, with 21 bases lying between them. Germline CDR1 is LGHNA and CDR2 is YSLEER. CDR3 size: 17 residues. The CDR3 protein is CASSQDPPVPLIRPLHF. The CDR3 bases are TGCGCCAGCAGCCAAGATCCCCCGGTGCCCCTAATTCGACCCCTCCACTTT.

The J gene is TRBJ2-5, the V gene TRBV7-2, with D maybe TRBD2 (6 bases). V gave up 1 base and J gave up 4 bases, with 13 bases separating them. The CDR3 totals 15 residues. Germline V gives CDR1 SGHTA, CDR2 FQGNSA. The CDR3 here is CASSLGGGAGETQYF. CDR3 DNA: TGTGCCAGCAGCTTAGGTGGCGGGGCGGGAGAGACCCAGTACTTC.

This clone appeared a single time. The chain employs TRBV6-5 and TRBJ1-5, with TRBD1 matching 7 bases. The trim removed 6 bases at V and 0 bases at J, leaving 5 bases unmatched. This CDR3 is built from 15 residues. The germline V gene has CDR1 MNHEY and CDR2 SVGAGI. The CDR3 DNA sequence: TGTGCCAGCAGCATACAGGGGAATAGCAATCAGCCCCAGCATTTT. Translation gives CASSIQGNSNQPQHF.

The chain recombines TRBV6-6 with TRBJ2-2; the match to TRBD2 covers 10 bases. V gave up 5 bases and J gave up 4 bases; unmatched junction bases: 4. Per the germline V gene, CDR1 is MNHNY and CDR2 is SVGAGI (reference sequence). This CDR3 is 15 amino acids long. The CDR3 here is CASSKAGGRTGELFF. The CDR3 nucleotides are TGTGCCAGCAGTAAAGCGGGGGGGCGCACCGGGGAGCTGTTTTTT.

The CDR3 loop reads CASSLAGDKGRGTQYF. CDR3 DNA sequence: TGTGCCAGCAGCTTAGCGGGGGACAAGGGGCGTGGGACGCAGTATTTT. The chain carries TRBV7-8 and TRBJ2-3; a possible D gene is TRBD1 (6 bases). The germline V gene has CDR1 SGHVS and CDR2 FQNEAQ. Trimming took 0 bases from V and 9 from J, leaving 19 bases between them. CDR3 size: 16 residues. The full variable domain, with the rest looked up from reference TRBV7-8 and TRBJ2-3, is GAGVSQSPRYKVAKRGQDVALRCDPISGHVSLFWYQQALGQGPEFLTYFQNEAQLDKSGLPSDRFFAERPEGSVSTLKIQRTQQEDSAVYLCASSLAGDKGRGTQYFGPGTRLTVL.

The chain recombines TRBV6-5 with TRBJ1-4; D not resolved. The germline gives CDR1 MNHEY, CDR2 SVGAGI. This CDR3 spans 15 amino acids. V dropped 0 bases and J dropped 8 bases, with 13 bases sitting between them. CDR3 DNA: TGTGCCAGCAGTTACTCACCGGCCCGCGGAGAAAAACTGTTTTTT. Translated: CASSYSPARGEKLFF.

The chain has TRBV5-1 and TRBJ1-2; D ambiguous. Germline loops: CDR1 SGHRS, CDR2 YFSETQ. The CDR3 sequence is 15 residues long. Between the trimmed V and J ends, which lost 0 bases and 4 bases, there was a span of 13 bases. CDR3 coding DNA: TGCGCCAGCAGCTTGGATACCCCCGTCGGCTATGGCTACACCTTC. Translated: CASSLDTPVGYGYTF.

V is TRBV11-2 and J is TRBJ1-1; possibly TRBD1 for D (6 bases). V was clipped by 1 base and J by 3 bases, with 9 bases between them. Germline loops: CDR1 SGHAT, CDR2 FQNNGV. The CDR3 extends over 14 amino acids. The CDR3 DNA reads TGTGCCAGCAGCTTAGTTCAGGGGCACACTGAAGCTTTCTTT. Translated: CASSLVQGHTEAFF.

This rearrangement joins TRBV6-5 to TRBJ1-2, with TRBD1 matching over 9 bases. This CDR3 is built from 14 residues. V dropped 2 bases and J dropped 6; count of bases not matched to a gene: 4. The germline CDR1 and CDR2 sequences are MNHEY and SVGAGI. CDR3 nucleotide sequence: TGTGCCAGCAGTTACACGGGGGACAGGGATGGCTACACCTTC. Protein sequence: CASSYTGDRDGYTF.

The chain links TRBV12-3 or TRBV12-4 to TRBJ1-2; 7 positions match TRBD1. There are 13 residues in the CDR3. V shed 6 bases, J shed 6 bases, and the junction held 7 bases outside the gene matches. The CDR3 protein is CASSWGQRNGYTF. The CDR3 DNA reads TGTGCCAGCAGCTGGGGACAGCGGAATGGCTACACCTTC.

This chain joins TRBV3-1 (or the pseudogene TRBV3-2) and TRBJ1-1, with 12 bases matching TRBD1. In germline, CDR1 is LGHDT, CDR2 YNNKEL (reference sequence). The CDR3 runs to 17 residues. The V gene end was trimmed by 3 bases and the J gene end by 0 bases; junction bases not matched to a gene: 5. DNA for the CDR3: TGTGCCAGCAGCCAGGTTGGGACAGGGGGCTTGAACACTGAAGCTTTCTTT. The encoded protein is CASSQVGTGGLNTEAFF.

The chain uses TRBV19 and TRBJ1-5, with D hard to call. The V end lost 3 bases, the J end lost 1 base, and 4 bases lay between the germline ends. There are 13 residues in the CDR3. Germline V CDR1 and CDR2: LNHDA, SQIVND (reference sequence). This CDR3 is CASSIQSNQPQHF. The CDR3 bases are TGTGCCAGTAGTATTCAAAGCAATCAGCCCCAGCATTTT.

This clone was seen a handful of times. The chain has TRBV30 and TRBJ2-7, with D possibly matching TRBD2 (6 bases). Trimming took off 0 bases at V and 5 bases at J, with 11 bases between the two ends. Per germline, CDR1 GTSNPN and CDR2 SVGIG (reference sequence). CDR3 length: 13 residues. CDR3 coding DNA: TGTGCCTGGAGTGTTACAGGAGGGGACGAGCAGTACTTC. As protein: CAWSVTGGDEQYF.